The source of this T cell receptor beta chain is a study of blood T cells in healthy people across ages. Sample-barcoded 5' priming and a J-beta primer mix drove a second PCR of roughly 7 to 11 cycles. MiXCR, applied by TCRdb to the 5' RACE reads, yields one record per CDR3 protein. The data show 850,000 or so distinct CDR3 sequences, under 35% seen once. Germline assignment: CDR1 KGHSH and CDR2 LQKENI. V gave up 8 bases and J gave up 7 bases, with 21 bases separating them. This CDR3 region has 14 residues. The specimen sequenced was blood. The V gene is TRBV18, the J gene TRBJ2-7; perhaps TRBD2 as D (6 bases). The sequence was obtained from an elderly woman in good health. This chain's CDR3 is CASGRTKGYNEQYF. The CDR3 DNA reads TGTGCCAGCGGAAGGACTAAGGGGTACAATGAGCAGTACTTC.